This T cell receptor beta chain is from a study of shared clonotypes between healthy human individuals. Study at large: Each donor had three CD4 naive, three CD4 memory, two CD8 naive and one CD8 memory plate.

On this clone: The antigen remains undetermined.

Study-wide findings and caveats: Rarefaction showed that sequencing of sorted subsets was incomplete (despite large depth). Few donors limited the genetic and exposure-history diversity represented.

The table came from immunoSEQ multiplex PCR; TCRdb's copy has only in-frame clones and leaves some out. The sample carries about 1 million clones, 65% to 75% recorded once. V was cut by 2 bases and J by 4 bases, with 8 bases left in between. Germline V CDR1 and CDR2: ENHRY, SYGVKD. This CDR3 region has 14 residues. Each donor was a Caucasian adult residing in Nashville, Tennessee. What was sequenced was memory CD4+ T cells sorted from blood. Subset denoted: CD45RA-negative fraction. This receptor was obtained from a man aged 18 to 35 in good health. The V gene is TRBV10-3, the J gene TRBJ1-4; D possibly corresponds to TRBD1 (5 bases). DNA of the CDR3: TGTGCCATCAGTGAGGCAGGGAATAATGAAAAACTGTTTTTT. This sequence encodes CAISEAGNNEKLFF.